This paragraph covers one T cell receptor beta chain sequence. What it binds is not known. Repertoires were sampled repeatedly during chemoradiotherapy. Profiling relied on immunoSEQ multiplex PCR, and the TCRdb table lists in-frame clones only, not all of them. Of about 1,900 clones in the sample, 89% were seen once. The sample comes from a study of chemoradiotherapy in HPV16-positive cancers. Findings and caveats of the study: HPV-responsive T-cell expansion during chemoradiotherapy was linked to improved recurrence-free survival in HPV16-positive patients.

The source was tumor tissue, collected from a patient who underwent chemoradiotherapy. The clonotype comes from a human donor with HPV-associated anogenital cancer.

The CDR3 nucleotides read TGTGCCAGCAGCTTAGAACCAGGCAACTATGGCTACACCTTC. It translates to CASSLEPGNYGYTF. The chain links TRBV7-2 to TRBJ1-2, with no clear D. CDR3 length: 14 amino acids. Germline V CDR1 and CDR2: SGHTA, FQGNSA. The ends were cut back, 1 base at V and 2 bases at J, with 8 bases in the middle. Drawing the rest from reference TRBV7-2 and TRBJ1-2, the complete variable domain is GAGVSQSPSNKVTEKGKDVELRCDPISGHTALYWYRQSLGQGLEFLIYFQGNSAPDKSGLPSDRFSAERTGGSVSTLTIQRTQQEDSAVYLCASSLEPGNYGYTFGSGTRLTVV.